These T cell receptor beta chains were read from a single sample in a study of sequential checkpoint blockade in melanoma. Assay used: immunoSEQ multiplex PCR; TCRdb lists only in-frame clones, some missing. The top ten hold about 39% of the sample, which has several thousand clones, 57% seen once. The source material was CD8+ T cells sorted from blood (inferred from file names), sampled from a patient given nivolumab and ipilimumab in sequence. These receptors were taken from a human donor with melanoma. The CDR3 runs from the conserved cysteine through the conserved F or W. Each record gives: D gene, V gene, J gene, clone size, CDR3 protein, CDR3 DNA. A D gene is named only where the DNA matches it firmly. Some rows have no size entry. The others give once, few or many, or a class for an expanded clone.

>TRBD2|TRBV5-1|TRBJ2-1|.
CASSSGLAGGLLSYNEQFF
TGCGCCAGCAGCTCAGGACTAGCGGGGGGGCTTCTCTCCTACAATGAGCAGTTCTTC
>TRBD1|TRBV30|TRBJ1-2|.
CAWMQVSPKQGVGWDYGYTF
TGTGCCTGGATGCAGGTTTCCCCAAAACAGGGGGTTGGATGGGACTATGGCTACACCTTC
>.|TRBV18|TRBJ2-1|few
CASSPTGYNEQFF
TGTGCCAGCTCTCCCACAGGGTACAATGAGCAGTTCTTC
>TRBD2|TRBV6-9|TRBJ2-7|few
CASTSGTSGMNEQYF
TGTGCCAGCACCTCCGGGACTAGCGGGATGAACGAGCAGTACTTC
>TRBD1|TRBV28|TRBJ1-4|once
CASTPFDREEKLFF
TGTGCCAGCACCCCTTTTGACAGGGAGGAAAAACTGTTTTTT
>TRBD2|TRBV7-2|TRBJ2-3|.
CASSPTGRSGGPGYTQYF
TGTGCCAGCAGCCCAACGGGGCGCAGCGGGGGCCCAGGATATACGCAGTATTTT
>.|TRBV30|TRBJ2-7|.
CAWRARTDNYEQYF
TGTGCCTGGAGAGCCCGGACAGACAACTACGAGCAGTACTTC
>.|TRBV11-2|TRBJ2-3|few
CASSLIVSFGTDTQYF
TGTGCCAGCAGCTTAATCGTTAGCTTCGGCACAGATACGCAGTATTTT
>.|TRBV4-3|TRBJ1-1|.
CASSQANWNTEAFF
TGCGCCAGCAGCCAAGCTAACTGGAACACTGAAGCTTTCTTT
>.|TRBV6-5|TRBJ2-3|.
CASSYSGQGSTDTQYF
TGTGCCAGCAGTTACTCGGGGCAGGGGAGCACAGATACGCAGTATTTT
>TRBD2|TRBV7-6|TRBJ2-7|.
CASSFGLAGDGPAYEQYF
TGTGCCAGCAGCTTCGGACTAGCGGGAGACGGGCCTGCCTACGAGCAGTACTTC
>TRBD2|TRBV19|TRBJ2-7|few
CASSFSAGGSTYEQYF
TGTGCCAGTAGCTTTTCAGCGGGAGGCTCCACCTACGAGCAGTACTTC
>.|TRBV27|TRBJ2-7|.
CASSLFRAGYEQYF
TGTGCCAGCAGTTTATTCAGGGCCGGCTACGAGCAGTACTTC
>TRBD1|TRBV29-1|TRBJ2-7|.
CSVATSGTGFDEQYF
TGCAGCGTTGCAACTTCCGGGACAGGGTTTGACGAGCAGTACTTC
>.|TRBV5-4|TRBJ2-5|.
CASSLGPRDQETQYF
TGTGCCAGCAGCTTGGGGCCGAGGGACCAAGAGACCCAGTACTTC
>.|TRBV18|TRBJ2-3|once
CASSQRGTTDTQYF
TGTGCCAGCTCTCAAAGGGGGACCACAGATACGCAGTATTTT
>TRBD2|TRBV7-9|TRBJ2-3|few
CASDPPASGRTDTQYF
TGTGCCAGCGACCCCCCGGCTAGCGGGAGGACAGATACGCAGTATTTT
>.|TRBV5-8|TRBJ1-4|.
CASSAGFLNEKLFF
TGTGCCAGCAGCGCAGGGTTTCTGAATGAAAAACTGTTTTTT
>.|TRBV7-8|TRBJ2-7|.
CASSIVGGAGEQYF
TGTGCCAGCAGCATTGTTGGGGGGGCGGGGGAGCAGTACTTC
>TRBD1|TRBV28|TRBJ2-1|.
CASSGGDRVGYNEQFF
TGTGCCAGCAGTGGGGGGGACAGGGTAGGTTACAATGAGCAGTTCTTC
>TRBD1|TRBV5-4|TRBJ1-3|.
CASSSRPRDRQGRNTIYF
TGTGCCAGCAGCTCCCGACCCCGGGACAGGCAAGGGAGAAACACCATATATTTT
>TRBD2|TRBV28|TRBJ2-5|.
CASSSPSGGSETQYF
TGTGCCAGCAGTTCGCCTAGCGGGGGCAGTGAGACCCAGTACTTC
>TRBD1|TRBV13|TRBJ1-2|.
CARDDRAFRHGYTF
TGTGCCAGAGATGACAGGGCCTTTAGGCATGGCTACACCTTC
>.|TRBV6-5|TRBJ1-5|.
CASSYSRQGNQPQHF
TGTGCCAGCAGTTACTCTAGACAGGGCAATCAGCCCCAGCATTTT
>.|TRBV5-1|TRBJ2-7|.
CASSLLEGPIDEQYF
TGCGCCAGCAGCTTGTTGGAGGGGCCCATCGACGAGCAGTACTTC
>TRBD2|TRBV28|TRBJ2-3|.
CASIRTSGMEDTQYF
TGTGCCAGCATTAGGACTAGCGGGATGGAAGATACGCAGTATTTT
>TRBD1|TRBV6-4|TRBJ2-7|.
CASSPDRGIYEQYF
TGTGCCAGCAGCCCCGACAGGGGGATCTACGAGCAGTACTTC
>.|TRBV30|TRBJ2-6|.
CAWSPQSSASGANVLTF
TGTGCCTGGAGTCCACAGAGCTCCGCCTCTGGGGCCAACGTCCTGACTTTC
>TRBD2|TRBV27|TRBJ2-4|.
CASGEGNIQYF
TGTGCCAGCGGGGAGGGGAACATTCAGTACTTC
>.|TRBV11-1|TRBJ2-7|.
CASSPGWGNEQYF
TGTGCCAGCAGCCCCGGGTGGGGCAACGAGCAGTACTTC
>.|TRBV5-4|TRBJ2-7|.
CASTTGVGDGHEQYF
TGTGCCAGCACCACCGGGGTCGGGGATGGGCACGAGCAGTACTTC
>.|TRBV13|TRBJ2-7|once
CASSLEYRDYEQYF
TGTGCCAGCAGCTTAGAATACAGAGACTACGAGCAGTACTTC
>TRBD1|TRBV27|TRBJ1-2|.
CASSYRQGVPILGYTF
TGTGCCAGCAGCTATCGACAGGGGGTCCCTATCTTAGGCTACACCTTC
>TRBD2|TRBV15|TRBJ2-1|.
CATSRTAGGTYNEQFF
TGTGCCACCAGCCGGACAGCGGGGGGTACCTACAATGAGCAGTTCTTC
>TRBD1|TRBV9|TRBJ2-7|once
CASSGSTGGLHYEQYF
TGTGCCAGCAGCGGTTCCACAGGGGGCCTTCACTACGAGCAGTACTTC
>.|TRBV28|TRBJ2-3|.
CASTGHNPTDTQYF
TGTGCCAGCACTGGACACAACCCCACAGATACGCAGTATTTT
>TRBD1|TRBV4-3|TRBJ2-2|.
CASSHPLPRDRTNTGELFF
TGCGCCAGCAGCCACCCCCTCCCCCGGGACAGGACGAACACCGGGGAGCTGTTTTTT
>.|TRBV5-6|TRBJ2-7|.
CASSLGVVLGAVYEQYF
TGTGCCAGCAGCTTGGGGGTCGTTTTAGGGGCTGTCTACGAGCAGTACTTC
>.|TRBV27|TRBJ2-7|.
CASRPGLSSYEQYF
TGTGCCAGCAGGCCGGGACTCAGCTCCTACGAGCAGTACTTC
>.|TRBV28|TRBJ1-3|few
CASSLAPAGTTGNTIYF
TGTGCCAGCAGTTTAGCCCCGGCAGGTACGACAGGAAACACCATATATTTT
>TRBD1|TRBV2|TRBJ1-4|.
CASSPTGVTNEKLFF
TGTGCCAGCAGCCCCACAGGGGTCACTAATGAAAAACTGTTTTTT
>.|TRBV4-3|TRBJ2-1|few
CASSQAGAYNEQFF
TGCGCCAGCAGCCAAGCGGGGGCCTACAATGAGCAGTTCTTC
>.|TRBV19|TRBJ1-5|.
CASSILDNQPQHF
TGTGCCAGTAGTATTCTAGACAATCAGCCCCAGCATTTT
>.|TRBV28|TRBJ2-7|few
CASSFTGGEQYF
TGTGCCAGCAGTTTTACAGGTGGCGAGCAGTACTTC
>.|TRBV4-2|TRBJ2-1|.
CASSQDAEQFF
TGTGCCAGCAGCCAAGACGCGGAGCAGTTCTTC
>TRBD2|TRBV7-6|TRBJ2-1|.
CASSYRGGDEQFF
TGTGCCAGCAGCTATCGGGGGGGCGATGAGCAGTTCTTC
>TRBD1|TRBV28|TRBJ2-7|few
CASSSLRDRTRGEQYF
TGTGCCAGCAGTTCCCTTAGGGACAGGACCAGGGGGGAGCAGTACTTC
>.|TRBV4-1|TRBJ1-1|.
CASSVIGFGKNTEAFF
TGCGCCAGCAGCGTTATAGGCTTCGGGAAAAACACTGAAGCTTTCTTT
>.|TRBV2|TRBJ2-7|.
CASSEEGWNEQYF
TGTGCCAGCAGTGAAGAGGGGTGGAACGAGCAGTACTTC
>TRBD2|TRBV4-3|TRBJ2-1|.
CASSQETGLAGIDEQFF
TGCGCCAGCAGCCAGGAAACCGGACTAGCGGGGATCGATGAGCAGTTCTTC
>TRBD2|TRBV4-2|TRBJ2-3|.
CASRPGLAGAEYTDTQYF
TGTGCCAGCAGGCCGGGACTAGCGGGGGCCGAATATACAGATACGCAGTATTTT
>.|TRBV9|TRBJ1-1|.
CASRQDTGTEAFF
TGTGCCAGCCGACAGGACACAGGTACTGAAGCTTTCTTT
>.|TRBV5-5|TRBJ2-2|.
CASSLSQTGELFF
TGTGCCAGCAGCTTGAGTCAGACCGGGGAGCTGTTTTTT
>TRBD1|TRBV7-2|TRBJ2-1|.
CASSLGRQGISYNEQFF
TGTGCCAGCAGCTTAGGTCGACAGGGGATAAGCTACAATGAGCAGTTCTTC
>.|TRBV11-1|TRBJ1-6|.
CASSFRGNNSPLHF
TGTGCCAGCAGCTTCCGGGGTAACAATTCACCCCTCCACTTT